This T cell receptor (beta chain) stems from a study of cytomegalovirus exposure and HLA in healthy donors. Study information: The same platform as the approximately 670 first-cohort repertoires was used for the 120 validation repertoires, a later analysis reported.

This CDR3 spans 15 amino acids. CDR1 is MNHEY and CDR2 is SMNVEV in the germline V gene (reference sequence). V lost 6 bases to trimming and J lost 0 bases, with 15 bases between them. To note about this clone: Antigen specificity is unknown.

This table comes from immunoSEQ multiplex PCR, and its TCRdb copy is limited to in-frame clones, with some not included. The table lists 150,000 to 200,000 clones, about 89% of them singletons. Study-wide findings and caveats: Researchers reported that a few CMV-associated chains were confirmed in vitro as CMV antigen-specific. Among TCR beta chains, those listed as cytomegalovirus-associated numbered 164. The tendency of first-cohort TCR clusters to co-occur in the 100 to 150 validation repertoires was identified by a subsequent analysis.

Sequenced material: PBMCs. This TCR was recovered from a man aged 30-40 years in good health and CMV-seropositive. V is TRBV27 and J is TRBJ2-7, with D perhaps matching TRBD1 (6 bases). DNA of the CDR3: TGTGCCAGCAGATTACAGGGACCGAGCTCCTACGAGCAGTACTTC. Amino acids: CASRLQGPSSYEQYF.